The source of this T cell receptor beta chain is a study of T cell responses to AZD1222 COVID-19 vaccine. Study in general: Whether given at about 4 or about 12 weeks, second doses were pooled.

Broader study findings: Possibly, clonal diversity was underestimated; donors were largely white British and included more females. Repertoire collection took place solely once the T cell response had peaked. With dominance at 160-218 and 743-854, vaccine-associated CD4 TCRs spanned spike.

In regard to this clone: Antigen unknown.

The table came from immunoSEQ multiplex PCR; TCRdb's copy has only in-frame clones and leaves some out. Of approximately 100,000 clones in the sample, about nine tenths were seen once. Germline CDR1 MNHEY, CDR2 SVGAGI. The CDR3 has 14 residues. The trim removed 4 bases at V and 7 bases at J, leaving 7 bases unmatched. The sequences come from peripheral blood, collected on day 0 of AZD1222 vaccination. This chain joins TRBV6-5 and TRBJ1-5, with 7 bases fitting TRBD1. The source of this sequence is an adult in good health. In DNA, the CDR3 is TGTGCCAGCAGTTCGAGGGGGCCTGGACAGCCCCAGCATTTT. Its translation is CASSSRGPGQPQHF.